The 17 T cell receptor beta chains below were found in one sample sequenced in a study of Graves' ophthalmopathy and Graves' hyperthyroidism. RNA transcripts yielded amplified TCR beta CDR3 regions. An initial RT-PCR round employing HTBI primers preceded a second-round multiplex PCR. TCRdb independently ran MiXCR on the multiplex PCR reads; one entry per CDR3 protein. The table includes fewer than 650,000 distinct CDR3 sequences, about 24% detected once. Sequenced material: peripheral blood. These receptors were collected from a woman between 18 and 29 years old with stable Graves' hyperthyroidism. Some clones in this sample may be carry-over from other donors' samples.

The CDR3 DNA reads TGTGCCAGCAGCCAAGAACGTACGGGAGGGTACGAGCAGTACTTC. This sequence encodes CASSQERTGGYEQYF. The chain has TRBV4-2 and TRBJ2-7, with TRBD2 identical over 8 bases. Germline CDR1 is LGHNA and CDR2 is YNFKEQ. The CDR3 extends over 15 amino acids. The trim removed 0 bases at V and 4 bases at J, leaving 5 bases unmatched.

The table lists this clonotype with many counts. CDR3 in amino acids: CASSFSKGTQSNEQYF. The CDR3 DNA reads as TGCGCCAGCAGCTTCTCAAAAGGGACACAGAGCAACGAGCAGTACTTC. J is TRBJ2-7 and V is TRBV5-1; tentative D call: TRBD1 (6 bases). Trimming took 2 bases from V and 5 from J, leaving 20 bases between them. Germline CDR1 is SGHRS and CDR2 is YFSETQ. This CDR3 has 16 residues.

The chain has TRBV12-3 or TRBV12-4 and TRBJ2-5; 9 bases are a match to TRBD1. Unmatched junction bases numbered 13, after V lost 6 bases and J lost 5 bases. This CDR3 spans 16 amino acids. The CDR3 reads CASSHRTGANWETQYF. Written as DNA, the CDR3 is TGTGCCAGCAGCCATCGGACAGGGGCCAACTGGGAGACCCAGTACTTC.

This clonotype was recorded many times. The chain is built from TRBV14 and TRBJ1-6, with 11 bases identical to TRBD1. Germline trimming cut 1 base from V and 9 bases from J; bases unmatched to any gene: 2. The CDR3 has 15 residues. Germline assignment: CDR1 SGHDN and CDR2 FVKESK. DNA of the CDR3: TGTGCCAGCAGCCAAGGTGGGACAGGGGGTTCACCCCTCCACTTT. Amino acids: CASSQGGTGGSPLHF.

This clonotype was counted many times. V is TRBV7-2 and J is TRBJ2-2; D assignment may be TRBD1 or TRBD2 (5 bases each). Trimming stripped 4 bases from V and 2 bases from J, with 23 bases between. Germline values: CDR1 SGHTA, CDR2 FQGNSA. The CDR3 runs 19 residues. DNA for the CDR3: TGTGCCAGCAGCTCACACCGGGACCTACTACGAATAAACACCGGGGAGCTGTTTTTT. It is translated as CASSSHRDLLRINTGELFF.

This clonotype has at least ten counts. V is TRBV6-2 or TRBV6-3 and J is TRBJ2-7, with TRBD1 as a possible D gene (5 bases). From germline, CDR1 is MNHEY and CDR2 SVGEGT. V was cut by 2 bases and J by 3 bases, with 17 bases left in between. The CDR3 is 16 residues long. CDR3 loop: CASSYNQGLPVYEQYF. As DNA, the CDR3 is TGTGCCAGCAGTTACAATCAGGGCCTTCCCGTCTACGAGCAGTACTTC.

Many counts were recorded for this clonotype. The CDR3, as DNA: TGTGCCAGCAGTTTAGTAGGGGCGGACGAGCAGTACTTC. Translated: CASSLVGADEQYF. The chain uses TRBV27 and TRBJ2-7, with D possibly being TRBD1 (5 bases). Per germline, CDR1 MNHEY and CDR2 SMNVEV (reference sequence). Trimming left V 2 bases short and J 5 bases short, with 10 bases between. The CDR3 length is 13 residues.

This clonotype was seen many times. The rearrangement uses TRBV6-1 and TRBJ2-7; TRBD1 might be the D (6 bases). V was trimmed by 6 bases and J by 3 bases, leaving 18 bases between them. Germline-derived CDR1 and CDR2 are MNHNS and SASEGT. CDR3 size: 15 residues. CDR3 DNA sequence: TGTGCCAGCAGACCTCTCCCCGGACAGAACTACGAGCAGTACTTC. Amino acids: CASRPLPGQNYEQYF.

CDR3 residues: CSASPEVSGNTIYF. CDR3 sequence (DNA): TGCAGTGCTAGTCCGGAGGTCTCTGGAAACACCATATATTTT. The chain employs TRBV20-1 and TRBJ1-3; no definite D call. The germline gives CDR1 DFQATT, CDR2 SNEGSKA (reference sequence). The CDR3 consists of 14 residues. The V and J ends lost 3 bases and 0 bases respectively, with 9 bases between them.

V usage is TRBV9 and J usage is TRBJ2-2, with 9 bases identical to TRBD1. The germline CDR1 and CDR2 sequences are SGDLS and YYNGEE. The ends lost 6 bases at V and 4 bases at J; junction bases unmatched: 7. This CDR3 region has 15 residues. The CDR3, as DNA: TGTGCCAGCACCGCCGGGACAGGGTCCACCGGGGAGCTGTTTTTT. Translation gives CASTAGTGSTGELFF.

This clonotype was seen ten or more times. CDR3 in DNA: TGTGCCAGCAGTTACGGGACAGGGGGTTCACCCCTCCACTTT. It codes for CASSYGTGGSPLHF. The rearrangement links TRBV6-5 to TRBJ1-6; TRBD1 aligns across 11 bases. The ends lost 2 bases at V and 9 bases at J; junction bases unmatched: 0. This CDR3 has 14 residues. Germline-derived CDR1 and CDR2 are MNHEY and SVGAGI.

J is TRBJ2-5 and V is TRBV28, with TRBD1 matching 7 bases. The CDR3 runs 19 residues. Germline V gene sequence: CDR1 MDHEN, CDR2 SYDVKM. With V trimmed by 4 bases and J by 2 bases, 19 bases remained unmatched. The CDR3 is CASSSQASTSPRGQETQYF. The DNA of the CDR3 is TGTGCCAGCAGTTCCCAAGCGTCCACCTCCCCCAGGGGGCAAGAGACCCAGTACTTC.

A word on this clonotype: A much larger clone is a single base away; this may be a read error. The rearrangement uses TRBV6-1 and TRBJ1-3; 9 positions agree with TRBD1. In germline, CDR1 is MNHNS, CDR2 SASEGT. The CDR3 totals 14 residues. CDR3 in amino acids: CASSTRTGANTICF. Written as DNA, the CDR3 is TGTGCCAGCAGCACAAGGACAGGGGCAAACACCATATGTTTT.

This clonotype was detected ten times or more. The chain couples TRBV27 to TRBJ1-2; unclear D gene. CDR1 and CDR2 (germline): MNHEY, SMNVEV (reference sequence). CDR3 length: 13 amino acids. The V and J ends lost 4 bases and 4 bases respectively, with 10 bases between them. The CDR3 is CASSSQQSYGYTF. The CDR3 bases are TGTGCCAGCAGTTCACAACAATCCTATGGCTACACCTTC.

This clonotype occurred many times. The rearrangement links TRBV7-3 to TRBJ1-1; 7 bases are shared with TRBD1. J gave up 8 bases and V 0 bases, and 9 bases lay outside the gene matches. The CDR3 covers 15 residues. CDR1 is SGHTA, CDR2 FQGTGA, per germline. DNA for the CDR3: TGTGCCAGCAGCTTAACTCACCGGGACAGCAGAGAAGCTTTCTTT. This translates into CASSLTHRDSREAFF.

This clonotype was picked up a small number of times. The gene calls are TRBV29-1 and TRBJ2-2; D remains unclear. In germline, CDR1 is SQVTM, CDR2 ANQGSEA. Trimming took off 2 bases at V and 5 bases at J, with 6 bases between the two ends. CDR3 length: 12 residues. CDR3: CSVERETGELFF. In DNA form, the CDR3 reads TGCAGCGTTGAAAGAGAGACCGGGGAGCTGTTTTTT.

The genes are TRBV12-3 or TRBV12-4 and TRBJ1-3; 7 nucleotides align to TRBD1. The CDR3 is 15 residues long. The J segment lost 6 bases and the V segment lost 6 bases, leaving 11 bases of the junction unmatched. CDR3 bases: TGTGCCAGCAGCTGGGACAGTGTGGATTTAAACACCATATATTTT. Translation gives CASSWDSVDLNTIYF.